Listed here are 14 T cell receptor beta chains from one sample, sequenced in a study of T cells in narcolepsy. TCRdb's table, derived via immunoSEQ multiplex PCR, lists solely in-frame clones and lacks some. Among about 30,000 clones listed, approximately 83% were seen once. The specimen sequenced was CD45RA- memory CD4+ T cells from PBMCs. These TCRs come from a human donor with narcolepsy.

The chain employs TRBV6-5 and TRBJ1-2; no clear D gene. Trimming removed 5 bases from V and 1 base from J, with 11 bases in between. The CDR3 length is 14 residues. The V gene's germline CDR1 is MNHEY and CDR2 SVGAGI. Here the CDR3 reads CASSEFEGNYGYTF. The CDR3 DNA reads as TGTGCCAGCAGTGAATTTGAGGGTAACTATGGCTACACCTTC.

DNA for the CDR3: TGTGCCAGCAGCTCAGGTGCGGGACAGAAAAACATTCAGTACTTC. The encoded protein is CASSSGAGQKNIQYF. The chain is built from TRBV7-2 and TRBJ2-4; the D gene is possibly TRBD1 (7 bases). This CDR3 is 15 amino acids long. Trimming removed 4 bases at V and 4 bases at J, with 14 bases between. The germline V gene encodes CDR1 SGHTA and CDR2 FQGNSA.

The sample holds a few counts of this clone. V and J are TRBV20-1 and TRBJ2-5; D call uncertain. Germline CDR1 DFQATT, CDR2 SNEGSKA (reference sequence). V was clipped by 0 bases and J by 5 bases, with 4 bases between them. The CDR3 is 11 amino acids. DNA of the CDR3: TGCAGTGCTAGAGATCGGGAGACCCAGTACTTC. This encodes CSARDRETQYF.

The CDR3 DNA sequence: TGTGCCAGCAGCTTGGCGGCAGGGCTATACAATGAGCAGTTCTTC. This sequence encodes CASSLAAGLYNEQFF. The chain links TRBV5-6 to TRBJ2-1, with D possibly matching TRBD1 (5 bases). V was trimmed by 0 bases and J by 4 bases, leaving 11 bases between them. The germline V gene encodes CDR1 SGHDT and CDR2 YYEEEE. The CDR3 is 15 residues long.

CDR3 sequence (DNA): TGTGCCAGCAGCGTGACTCCCGTTGACTACGAGCAGTACTTC. The encoded protein is CASSVTPVDYEQYF. This sequence joins TRBV9 and TRBJ2-7; D is undetermined. Germline V gene lookup returns CDR1 SGDLS and CDR2 YYNGEE. The germline V and J ends were trimmed by 2 bases and 3 bases, with 12 bases remaining between them. The CDR3 sequence is 14 residues long.

This clone was seen a single time. This chain links TRBV9 with TRBJ2-5, with 8 bases aligning to TRBD2. The CDR3 has 17 residues. Germline V gives CDR1 SGDLS, CDR2 YYNGEE. J gave up 1 base and V 0 bases, and 8 bases lay outside the gene matches. The CDR3 DNA follows: TGTGCCAGCAGCGTAGGACGTCGGCGGGGGGCCCAAGAGACCCAGTACTTC. It encodes CASSVGRRRGAQETQYF. The full variable domain, with the rest looked up from reference TRBV9 and TRBJ2-5, is DSGVTQTPKHLITATGQRVTLRCSPRSGDLSVYWYQQSLDQGLQFLIQYYNGEERAKGNILERFSAQQFPDLHSELNLSSLELGDSALYFCASSVGRRRGAQETQYFGPGTRLLVL.

V usage is TRBV7-2 and J usage is TRBJ1-3; possible D gene TRBD1, 6 bases. Germline V gene sequence: CDR1 SGHTA, CDR2 FQGNSA. The V gene lost 1 base and the J gene lost 0 bases, with 10 bases spanning the gap. CDR3 length: 16 residues. Here the CDR3 DNA reads TGTGCCAGCAGCTTAGTCACAGGGTCCTCTGGAAACACCATATATTTT. The encoded protein is CASSLVTGSSGNTIYF.

The V call is TRBV19, the J call TRBJ2-7; possible D gene TRBD2, 5 bases. CDR1 and CDR2 from the germline V gene are LNHDA and SQIVND (reference sequence). V dropped 5 bases and J dropped 1 base, with 12 bases sitting between them. This CDR3 contains 14 residues. CDR3 bases: TGTGCCAGTAGTCCGCACGGGATGTCCTACGAGCAGTACTTC. Its translation is CASSPHGMSYEQYF.

This chain links TRBV19 with TRBJ1-5, with a weak D call TRBD1 (6 bases). The CDR3 has 15 residues. The germline CDR1 and CDR2 sequences are LNHDA and SQIVND (reference sequence). The ends were cut back, 2 bases at V and 6 bases at J, with 14 bases in the middle. In nucleotides, the CDR3 is TGTGCCAGTAGTATAAGAGGGGGGATCGGTCAGCCCCAGCATTTT. Protein sequence: CASSIRGGIGQPQHF.

The chain carries TRBV7-9 and TRBJ2-5; 12 bases are a match to TRBD1. This CDR3 comprises 16 residues. The trim removed 3 bases at V and 2 bases at J, leaving 4 bases unmatched. CDR1 and CDR2 from the germline V gene are SEHNR and FQNEAQ (reference sequence). The CDR3 bases are TGTGCCAGCAGCTTGGGACAGGGGGCGCAACAAGAGACCCAGTACTTC. It codes for CASSLGQGAQQETQYF.

V usage is TRBV19 and J usage is TRBJ1-1; D remains ambiguous. V was cut by 3 bases and J by 0 bases, with 11 bases left in between. Germline CDR1 LNHDA, CDR2 SQIVND (reference sequence). The CDR3 totals 15 residues. CDR3 sequence reads: CASSMKAGLNTEAFF. Here the CDR3 DNA reads TGTGCCAGTAGTATGAAGGCAGGACTGAACACTGAAGCTTTCTTT.

This clone was seen a few times. CDR3 coding DNA: TGTGCCAGCAATCCGGGACAGGGGAACTATGGCTACACCTTC. Encoded protein: CASNPGQGNYGYTF. The chain is built from TRBV2 and TRBJ1-2, with 10 nucleotides matching TRBD1. Germline assignment: CDR1 SNHLY and CDR2 FYNNEI. There are 14 residues in the CDR3. The J segment lost 2 bases and the V segment lost 7 bases, leaving 4 bases of the junction unmatched.

This clone appeared a few times. The CDR3: CASVGPGTEAFF. The CDR3 DNA is TGTGCCAGCGTAGGCCCGGGGACTGAAGCTTTCTTT. The V gene is TRBV28, the J gene TRBJ1-1; D call uncertain. The CDR3 has 12 residues. Germline V CDR1 and CDR2: MDHEN, SYDVKM. V lost 8 bases to trimming and J lost 5 bases, with 12 bases between them.

The V call is TRBV28, the J call TRBJ2-5; 10 nucleotides match TRBD1. Germline CDR1 reads MDHEN; CDR2 reads SYDVKM. V shed 2 bases and J 2 bases; nucleotides not matched to a gene: 5. The CDR3 has 16 residues. The CDR3 spells CASSLLGTGAQETQYF. As DNA, the CDR3 is TGTGCCAGCAGTTTACTCGGGACAGGGGCGCAAGAGACCCAGTACTTC.